These 5 T cell receptor beta chains came from one sample sequenced in a study of blood T cell repertoires in COVID-19. The data were produced by immunoSEQ multiplex PCR, yet TCRdb's version contains in-frame clones alone and is incomplete. The sample has under 250,000 clones; about four fifths are singletons. The sequenced material came from peripheral blood. The origin of the receptors is a woman aged 40-49 years with COVID-19, enrolled during active disease.

The rearrangement links TRBV7-2 to TRBJ1-2, with D perhaps TRBD1 (6 bases). Germline lookup yields CDR1 SGHTA and CDR2 FQGNSA. The CDR3 contains 16 residues. The V end was cut by 4 bases, the J end by 5 bases, with 20 bases between. The CDR3: CASSYPGKQGDYGYTF. In nucleotides, the CDR3 is TGTGCCAGCAGCTACCCCGGAAAACAGGGTGATTATGGCTACACCTTC.

The chain is built from TRBV6-5 and TRBJ2-7; the match to TRBD1 covers 7 bases. The CDR3 covers 14 residues. With V trimmed by 6 bases and J by 4 bases, 9 bases remained unmatched. Germline V gene lookup returns CDR1 MNHEY and CDR2 SVGAGI. This CDR3 reads CASRGDRAPYEQYF. The CDR3 coding sequence is TGTGCCAGCAGGGGAGACAGGGCTCCGTACGAGCAGTACTTC.

This chain links TRBV27 with TRBJ2-2; 12 nucleotides agree with TRBD2. The CDR3 has 17 residues. V lost 6 bases, J lost 5 bases, and 10 bases stayed unmatched. Germline V gives CDR1 MNHEY, CDR2 SMNVEV (reference sequence). The CDR3 region has the DNA TGTGCCAGCAGGAGGGAACTAGCGGGGGGAGAAACCGGGGAGCTGTTTTTT. As protein: CASRRELAGGETGELFF.

This clone came up a few times. The genes are TRBV7-6 and TRBJ1-6, with D unclear. The CDR3 runs to 12 residues. V lost 2 bases and J 9 bases, leaving 5 bases between the germline ends. The germline V gene has CDR1 SGHVS and CDR2 FNYEAQ. The CDR3 reads CASSLLSSPLHF. The CDR3 coding sequence is TGTGCCAGCAGCTTACTGAGTTCACCCCTCCACTTT.

In this sample, this clone turned up a few times. The rearrangement uses TRBV4-2 and TRBJ2-3; perhaps TRBD2 as D (6 bases). Germline CDR1 is LGHNA and CDR2 is YNFKEQ. The CDR3 runs 15 residues. Trimming stripped 0 bases from V and 5 bases from J, with 12 bases between. CDR3 sequence: CASSQERLEVDTQYF. CDR3 bases: TGTGCCAGCAGCCAAGAGAGACTAGAGGTAGATACGCAGTATTTT.